This T cell receptor beta chain was found in a study of T-cell reconstitution after alpha-beta-depleted transplantation in children. Study-wide results and limits: It was newly produced T cells that mostly accounted for T-cell counts and diversity one year after transplant.

Germline assignment: CDR1 LGHDT and CDR2 YNNKEL (reference sequence). Trimming shortened V by 6 bases and J by 1 base, and 14 bases separated the two germline ends. The CDR3 is 15 amino acids. This clonotype was detected many times. What it recognizes is unknown. A library of TCRbeta sequences, prepared with unique molecular identifiers, was generated. TCRdb passed the PCR reads through MiXCR, listing each CDR3 protein once. The data contain 85,000 to 120,000 distinct CDR3 sequences, 5% to 6% of them singletons. V is TRBV3-1 and J is TRBJ2-3; perhaps D is TRBD1 or TRBD2 (5 bases each). This TCR came from a female patient aged 2-10 years who had a stem cell transplant for Fanconi anemia, so the T cells may come from the graft donor. The starting material was PBMCs, mostly from graft donor cells, obtained 60 days after TCRalphabeta/CD19-depleted stem cell transplant. This CDR3 reads CASRPGTVGTDTQYF. In DNA, the CDR3 is TGTGCCAGCAGACCCGGGACCGTCGGCACAGATACGCAGTATTTT.